This TCR beta chain was recovered during a study of beta chain features in type 1 diabetes. General study points: Among all four CD4+ subsets, Type 1 diabetes patients had TCRB CDR3s that were moderately but significantly shorter. A pattern of fewer insertions and more deletions at VDJ junctions was seen in type 1 diabetes patients.

The CDR3 has 12 amino acids. Trimming shortened V by 4 bases and J by 6 bases, and 12 bases separated the two germline ends. CDR1 is SQVTM, CDR2 ANQGSEA, per germline. This clone has more than one count but fewer than ten. The antigen is not known. Different DNA sequences within this sample yield the same CDR3. Investigators reverse transcribed all isolated RNA, so they sequenced expressed TCRB transcripts. Using immunoSEQ multiplex PCR, the repertoire was profiled, and TCRdb retains in-frame clones only, with some absent. This sample has 300,000 to 350,000 clones, with around 8.5% found just once. The source material was central memory CD4+ T cells from blood. The V gene is TRBV29-1, the J gene TRBJ1-2, with D perhaps matching TRBD1 (5 bases). This sequence was found in a man aged 25 to 45 with type 1 diabetes. CDR3 coding DNA: TGCAGCGTTGGCGGTGGGGCCGATGGCTACACCTTC. Translating it yields CSVGGGADGYTF.